Listed below are T cell receptor beta chains from one sample, sequenced in a study of blood T cell repertoires in COVID-19. Measured with immunoSEQ multiplex PCR; TCRdb has only the in-frame clones, and not every one. The table shows more than 55,000 clones, with about four fifths occurring only once. Material: peripheral blood. These receptors were taken from a woman older than 75 with acute or convalescent COVID-19. The CDR3 runs from the conserved cysteine through the conserved F or W. The D gene is left open where the match is weak. Part of the rows lack a size; the others show once, few, many or a class for expanded clones.

TRBV9	TRBJ1-4	TRBD1	NA	TGTGCCAGCAGCGTTCAGGGGGGTGTAGGTAATGAAAAACTGTTTTTT	CASSVQGGVGNEKLFF
TRBV10-1	TRBJ2-7	NA	medium-sized	TGCGCCAGCAGTGAGGGCCGAAGTGCTTTCTACGAGCAGTACTTC	CASSEGRSAFYEQYF
TRBV5-1	TRBJ2-5	TRBD1	NA	TGCGCCAGCAGCTTGGTGGGGACAGACGGAGAGACCCAGTACTTC	CASSLVGTDGETQYF
TRBV6-5	TRBJ1-4	TRBD1	NA	TGTGCCAGCAGTACCGGGACAGATAATGAAAAACTGTTTTTT	CASSTGTDNEKLFF
TRBV6-1	TRBJ2-1	NA	NA	TGTGCCAGCAGTGAAGAAACCTACGGCTCCTACAATGAGCAGTTCTTC	CASSEETYGSYNEQFF
TRBV2	TRBJ1-2	NA	NA	TGTGCCAGCAGGGCGGACAGCACTAACTATGGCTACACCTTC	CASRADSTNYGYTF
TRBV19	TRBJ2-3	TRBD1	NA	TGTGCCAGTAGTATCTCCCACGGGACAGGGGCGCAGTATTTT	CASSISHGTGAQYF
TRBV5-8	TRBJ2-5	TRBD1	NA	TGTGCCAGCAGGGACGGCCGAGACTCAGGGGGCAGAGAGACCCAGTACTTC	CASRDGRDSGGRETQYF
TRBV27	TRBJ2-7	TRBD2	NA	TGTGCCAGCAGCCCCTCTACTAGCGGGGGGTCCTACGAGCAGTACTTC	CASSPSTSGGSYEQYF
TRBV5-1	TRBJ1-2	TRBD1	NA	TGCGCCAGCAGCTTGACGACAGGGCACTATGGCTACACCTTC	CASSLTTGHYGYTF
TRBV7-8	TRBJ1-2	NA	NA	TGTGCCAGCAGCTTACACGAAATTCAGGGCTCCAACTATGGCTACACCTTC	CASSLHEIQGSNYGYTF
TRBV6-5	TRBJ1-2	NA	NA	TGTGCCAGCAGCCCCCACAGGGCATCGTATGGCTACACCTTC	CASSPHRASYGYTF
TRBV27	TRBJ2-7	NA	once	TGTGCCAGCAGCCATACTTACAGGATACCTTACTCCTACGAGCAGTACTTC	CASSHTYRIPYSYEQYF
TRBV19	TRBJ1-5	TRBD1	NA	TGTGCCAGTAGTACCTGGAGGACAGGGGAGGGACAGCCCCAGCATTTT	CASSTWRTGEGQPQHF
TRBV14	TRBJ2-7	NA	NA	TGTGCCAGCAGCCAAGATAGGACTGGTTACGAGCAGTACTTC	CASSQDRTGYEQYF
TRBV2	TRBJ1-5	TRBD1	once	TGTGCCAGCGCGGGACAGGGGGCTGTTCAGCCCCAGCATTTT	CASAGQGAVQPQHF
TRBV5-1	TRBJ2-7	TRBD2	NA	TGCGCCAGCAGCTTGTCGGGGGGAACCTACGAGCAGTACTTC	CASSLSGGTYEQYF
TRBV5-1	TRBJ2-1	TRBD2	NA	TGCGCCAGCAGCCGTAAGCGGGACTCCTACAATGAGCAGTTCTTC	CASSRKRDSYNEQFF
TRBV24-1	TRBJ1-5	TRBD1	NA	TGTGCCACCAGTGATTCAGGGGGAGATCAGCCCCAGCATTTT	CATSDSGGDQPQHF
TRBV5-1	TRBJ1-1	NA	NA	TGCGCCAGCAGCTCGAAAACAGGTGAAGCTTTCTTT	CASSSKTGEAFF
TRBV6-5	TRBJ2-2	TRBD1	NA	TGTGCCAGCAAAAGGACAGGGGCAGGGGAGCTGTTTTTT	CASKRTGAGELFF
TRBV3-1/TRBV3-2	TRBJ1-6	TRBD1	few	TGTGCCAGCAGCCGTGGACAGGCCAATTATAATTCACCCCTCCACTTT	CASSRGQANYNSPLHF
TRBV12-5	TRBJ1-5	NA	NA	TGTGCTAGTGGTGATGACGGGGATCAGCCCCAGCATTTT	CASGDDGDQPQHF
TRBV5-1	TRBJ2-3	TRBD1	NA	TGCGCCAGCACTGCGGGTGGCAGGGGGATCTCAGATACGCAGTATTTT	CASTAGGRGISDTQYF
TRBV27	TRBJ2-5	TRBD1	NA	TGTGCCAGCAGTACACACGACAGGGAACCTCAAGAGACCCAGTACTTC	CASSTHDREPQETQYF
TRBV5-6	TRBJ2-5	NA	NA	TGTGCCAGCAGCGGCAGGGAGACCCAGTACTTC	CASSGRETQYF
TRBV5-1	TRBJ2-5	TRBD2	NA	TGCGCCAGCAGCTTGGAGTGGTCTAGCGGACAAGAGACCCAGTACTTC	CASSLEWSSGQETQYF
TRBV19	TRBJ2-6	NA	NA	TGTGCCAGTAGTATAGGCACAGGGCGCTCTGGGGCCAACGTCCTGACTTTC	CASSIGTGRSGANVLTF
TRBV9	TRBJ2-1	NA	NA	TGTGCCAGCAGCGCCACCTTCTCGGGCTACAATGAGCAGTTCTTC	CASSATFSGYNEQFF
TRBV5-1	TRBJ2-3	NA	NA	TGCGCCAGCGACCGACAGTGGCCGGGCACAGATACGCAGTATTTT	CASDRQWPGTDTQYF
TRBV4-1	TRBJ2-5	TRBD2	NA	TGCGCCAGCAGCCTTCGGACTAGCGGGGAAGGGACCCAGTACTTC	CASSLRTSGEGTQYF
TRBV12-5	TRBJ2-1	TRBD1	NA	TGTGCTAGTGGTTTGGCGACAAAAACCCCGGGACAGGATGACTACAATGAGCAGTTCTTC	CASGLATKTPGQDDYNEQFF
TRBV7-9	TRBJ2-2	NA	NA	TGTGCCAGCAGCTATCAGGGGTATCCCGGGGAGCTGTTTTTT	CASSYQGYPGELFF
TRBV6-5	TRBJ1-5	NA	once	TGTGCCACCGACCCAGGGGAGCGTCAGCCCCAGCATTTT	CATDPGERQPQHF
TRBV30	TRBJ2-5	NA	NA	TGTGCCTGGAGCTCAGGATTGATGTCGGCCCAGTACTTC	CAWSSGLMSAQYF
TRBV5-6	TRBJ1-4	TRBD1	NA	TGTGCCAGCAGCTCAGGGACAGCAGCTAATGAAAAACTGTTTTTT	CASSSGTAANEKLFF
TRBV24-1	TRBJ2-7	TRBD1	NA	TGTGCCACCAGTGATCCCCGGACAGGGGGATACGAGCAGTACTTC	CATSDPRTGGYEQYF
TRBV5-1	TRBJ2-3	NA	NA	TGCGCCAGCAGCTTGGGGGGCAGGGGCTCCGGCACAGATACGCAGTATTTT	CASSLGGRGSGTDTQYF
TRBV6-5	TRBJ2-7	TRBD2	NA	TGTGCCAGCAACCCACTAGCGGGTAGCTCCTACGAGCAGTACTTC	CASNPLAGSSYEQYF
TRBV7-2	TRBJ2-5	TRBD2	NA	TGTGCCAGCAGCTTAGGCCCTAGCGGGGGGGTTATGGAGACCCAGTACTTC	CASSLGPSGGVMETQYF
TRBV6-5	TRBJ1-1	NA	once	TGTGCCAGCACCCCCCTTACTGAAGCTTTCTTT	CASTPLTEAFF
TRBV5-6	TRBJ2-2	TRBD2	NA	TGTGCCAGCAGCATAGGACTAGCGACCGGGGAGCTGTTTTTT	CASSIGLATGELFF
TRBV4-1	TRBJ1-2	TRBD1	few	TGCGCCAGCAGCCAATTACCGGGACAGGGGGACTTCTATGGCTACACCTTC	CASSQLPGQGDFYGYTF
TRBV18	TRBJ1-1	NA	NA	TGTGCCAGCTCCTACGATAGGGGGAAGGGCACTGAAGCTTTCTTT	CASSYDRGKGTEAFF
TRBV19	TRBJ2-7	TRBD1	NA	TGTGCCAGTAGCAATGACAGGGGGATTTATGATGAGCAGTACTTC	CASSNDRGIYDEQYF
TRBV6-5	TRBJ2-5	NA	NA	TGTGCCAGCAGCTCTAGAAGCCTCCAAGAGACCCAGTACTTC	CASSSRSLQETQYF
TRBV5-4	TRBJ2-7	TRBD2	NA	TGTGCCAGCAGCCCGACTAGCGGGCGAACCTACGAGCAGTACTTC	CASSPTSGRTYEQYF
TRBV7-6	TRBJ2-5	TRBD2	few	TGTGCCAGCAGCTTAGGCCTAGCGGGGGGCAAAGAGACCCAGTACTTC	CASSLGLAGGKETQYF
TRBV29-1	TRBJ2-3	NA	NA	TGCAGCGTCGACCCAACAGGGCTAAACACAGATACGCAGTATTTT	CSVDPTGLNTDTQYF
TRBV28	TRBJ2-3	NA	NA	TGTGCCAGCGGAGAGCAGAAGGCTACAGATACGCAGTATTTT	CASGEQKATDTQYF
TRBV19	TRBJ2-7	TRBD2	NA	TGTGCCAGTAGTGCCCGGACTAGCGGGAGGACCTACGAGCAGTACTTC	CASSARTSGRTYEQYF
TRBV4-1	TRBJ2-1	TRBD1	NA	TGCGCCAGCAGCCAAGAGGACAGGTTAAGTGAGCAGTTCTTC	CASSQEDRLSEQFF